What follows is one TCR beta chain and its context. Repertoires were generated with immunoSEQ multiplex PCR, while TCRdb's copy carries only in-frame clones and drops some. Among approximately 240,000 clones, around 90% were seen once, and the ten largest hold just under 6.5%. The CDR3 runs 15 residues. Germline-derived CDR1 and CDR2 are LGHDT and YNNKEL (reference sequence). V lost 0 bases and J lost 6, with 15 bases in between. This sample was included in a study of blood T cell repertoires in COVID-19. Study-level background: T cells, B-cell-depleted T cells, or PBMCs provided the cDNA or gDNA that served as material.

The chain carries TRBV3-1 (or the pseudogene TRBV3-2) and TRBJ2-7, with D perhaps matching TRBD1 (6 bases). Sequencing was done on a sample of PBMCs or T cells enriched from blood (not recorded which). This receptor was obtained from a woman aged 25 to 39 with acute COVID-19. CDR3 amino acids: CASSQDASGVTEQYF. CDR3 DNA sequence: TGTGCCAGCAGCCAAGACGCATCAGGGGTGACCGAGCAGTACTTC.